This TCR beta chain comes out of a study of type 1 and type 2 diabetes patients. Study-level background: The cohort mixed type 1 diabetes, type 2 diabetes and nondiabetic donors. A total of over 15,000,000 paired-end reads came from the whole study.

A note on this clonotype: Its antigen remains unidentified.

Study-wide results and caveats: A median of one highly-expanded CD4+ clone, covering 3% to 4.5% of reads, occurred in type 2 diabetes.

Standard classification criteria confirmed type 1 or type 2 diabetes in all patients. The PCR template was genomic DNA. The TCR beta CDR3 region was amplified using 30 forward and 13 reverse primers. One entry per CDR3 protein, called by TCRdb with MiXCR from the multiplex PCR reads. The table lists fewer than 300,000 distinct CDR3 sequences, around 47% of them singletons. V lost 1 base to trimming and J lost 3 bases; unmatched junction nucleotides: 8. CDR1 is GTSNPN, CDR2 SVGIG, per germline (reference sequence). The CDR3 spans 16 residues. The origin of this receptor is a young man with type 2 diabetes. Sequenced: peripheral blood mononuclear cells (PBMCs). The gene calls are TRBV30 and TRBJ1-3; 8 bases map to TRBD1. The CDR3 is CAWSAGTGGDGNTIYF. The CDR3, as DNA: TGTGCCTGGAGTGCCGGGACAGGAGGCGATGGAAACACCATATATTTT.